A selection of T cell receptor beta chains follows, all from one sample in a study of blood T cell repertoires in COVID-19. Some clones are missing from TCRdb's copy, which holds only in-frame ones; the method was immunoSEQ multiplex PCR. Of 50,000 to 70,000 clones detected, about 93% appear once; the ten largest clones hold approximately 15%. Specimen: peripheral blood. The source of these receptors is a human donor with active COVID-19. The donor label of this sample is uncertain. Both conserved end residues are part of each CDR3. Each record gives: J gene, D gene, V gene, clone size, CDR3 DNA, CDR3 protein. D genes are given only for firm matches. Size tells how often a clone was seen (once, few, many) or the class of an expanded clone, and some rows leave it out.

j_call: TRBJ2-7; d_call: .; v_call: TRBV7-8; clone_size: once; cdr3_nt: TGTGCCAGCAGCTTAGAACGGAGCTCCTACGAGCAGTACTTC; cdr3_aa: CASSLERSSYEQYF
j_call: TRBJ1-1; d_call: TRBD1; v_call: TRBV28; clone_size: .; cdr3_nt: TGTGCCGCGACAGGGGACGGTGGTGAAGCTTTCTTT; cdr3_aa: CAATGDGGEAFF
j_call: TRBJ1-1; d_call: .; v_call: TRBV5-5; clone_size: once; cdr3_nt: TGTGCCAGCAGCTCTGGGACTCGGGGCACTGAAGCTTTCTTT; cdr3_aa: CASSSGTRGTEAFF
j_call: TRBJ1-2; d_call: .; v_call: TRBV7-9; clone_size: .; cdr3_nt: TGTGCCAGCAGCTTTCGCGGGTCTAACTATGGCTACACCTTC; cdr3_aa: CASSFRGSNYGYTF
j_call: TRBJ2-1; d_call: TRBD2; v_call: TRBV5-1; clone_size: .; cdr3_nt: TGCGCCAGCAGCTTGGGTTCCACGGGAGGGCGGTACAATGAGCAGTTCTTC; cdr3_aa: CASSLGSTGGRYNEQFF
j_call: TRBJ2-7; d_call: .; v_call: TRBV4-1; clone_size: .; cdr3_nt: TGCGCCAGCAGCCAGAGTGGGCAGTACGAGCAGTACTTC; cdr3_aa: CASSQSGQYEQYF
j_call: TRBJ2-5; d_call: .; v_call: TRBV9; clone_size: .; cdr3_nt: TGTGCCAGCAGCGGAGGGACACTCGGATGGCCACAAGAGACCCAGTACTTC; cdr3_aa: CASSGGTLGWPQETQYF
j_call: TRBJ1-3; d_call: .; v_call: TRBV23-1; clone_size: .; cdr3_nt: TGCGCCAGCAGTCATGAACTTGGAGACTTCTCTGGAAACACCATATATTTT; cdr3_aa: CASSHELGDFSGNTIYF
j_call: TRBJ1-2; d_call: .; v_call: TRBV11-2; clone_size: .; cdr3_nt: TGTGCCAGCAGCAGCCTGAATTGGGCAGATGGCTACACCTTC; cdr3_aa: CASSSLNWADGYTF
j_call: TRBJ1-1; d_call: .; v_call: TRBV6-2/TRBV6-3; clone_size: .; cdr3_nt: TGTGCCAGCAGTTACGCGAGTCTTAACACTGAAGCTTTCTTT; cdr3_aa: CASSYASLNTEAFF
j_call: TRBJ1-5; d_call: .; v_call: TRBV15; clone_size: once; cdr3_nt: TGTGCCACCAGCAGAGATCCGGGTCAGCCCCAGCATTTT; cdr3_aa: CATSRDPGQPQHF
j_call: TRBJ2-5; d_call: .; v_call: TRBV2; clone_size: once; cdr3_nt: TGTGCCAGCAGTGAACAGGGTAGCGGACGCCAAGAGACCCAGTACTTC; cdr3_aa: CASSEQGSGRQETQYF
j_call: TRBJ2-2; d_call: TRBD1; v_call: TRBV18; clone_size: .; cdr3_nt: TGTGCCAGCTCACCAGGACAGGGGGTTACCGGGGAGCTGTTTTTT; cdr3_aa: CASSPGQGVTGELFF
j_call: TRBJ2-1; d_call: .; v_call: TRBV19; clone_size: .; cdr3_nt: TGTGCCAGTACCCCTACCGGGGGGCCTGGGTACAATGAGCAGTTCTTC; cdr3_aa: CASTPTGGPGYNEQFF
j_call: TRBJ2-1; d_call: TRBD1; v_call: TRBV6-2/TRBV6-3; clone_size: .; cdr3_nt: TGTGCCAGCAGTTGGGCACGACAGGTACAGGGGGGTTGGTATGAGCAGTTCTTC; cdr3_aa: CASSWARQVQGGWYEQFF
j_call: TRBJ2-2; d_call: TRBD1; v_call: TRBV9; clone_size: few; cdr3_nt: TGTGCCAGCGGGACAGGGGGCGCGTACGGGGAGCTGTTTTTT; cdr3_aa: CASGTGGAYGELFF
j_call: TRBJ2-1; d_call: TRBD1; v_call: TRBV12-5; clone_size: .; cdr3_nt: TGTGCTAGTGGTCCCGGGACAGCCGACGTCGATGAGCAGTTCTTC; cdr3_aa: CASGPGTADVDEQFF
j_call: TRBJ2-1; d_call: TRBD2; v_call: TRBV10-3; clone_size: .; cdr3_nt: TGTGCCATCAGCGGACTAGCGGGATACAATGAGCAGTTCTTC; cdr3_aa: CAISGLAGYNEQFF
j_call: TRBJ2-1; d_call: TRBD2; v_call: TRBV7-6; clone_size: .; cdr3_nt: TGTGCCAGCAGCTCCCCACTAGCGGGAGGGAATGAGCAGTTCTTC; cdr3_aa: CASSSPLAGGNEQFF
j_call: TRBJ2-3; d_call: TRBD2; v_call: TRBV19; clone_size: .; cdr3_nt: TGTGCCAGTAGTCTCTGGCTAGCGGGGGCCAGCACAGATACGCAGTATTTT; cdr3_aa: CASSLWLAGASTDTQYF
j_call: TRBJ1-5; d_call: .; v_call: TRBV7-2; clone_size: .; cdr3_nt: TGTGCCAGCAGCCCTGGACAACCTAGCAATCAGCCCCAGCATTTT; cdr3_aa: CASSPGQPSNQPQHF
j_call: TRBJ1-2; d_call: .; v_call: TRBV25-1; clone_size: .; cdr3_nt: TGTGCCAGCACTTTTACAGGGCCAGGAAACTATGGCTACACCTTC; cdr3_aa: CASTFTGPGNYGYTF
j_call: TRBJ2-2; d_call: TRBD2; v_call: TRBV4-3; clone_size: .; cdr3_nt: TGCGCCAGCAGCCACGCTAGCGGTGCGAACACCGGGGAGCTGTTTTTT; cdr3_aa: CASSHASGANTGELFF
j_call: TRBJ2-7; d_call: TRBD1; v_call: TRBV5-6; clone_size: .; cdr3_nt: TGTGCCAGCAGCACGAGACAGGGAACCTACGAGCAGTACTTC; cdr3_aa: CASSTRQGTYEQYF
j_call: TRBJ2-3; d_call: TRBD1; v_call: TRBV24-1; clone_size: once; cdr3_nt: TGTGCCACCAGCCCGGGACAGGGGGCGGGTACGCAGTATTTT; cdr3_aa: CATSPGQGAGTQYF
j_call: TRBJ1-2; d_call: TRBD1; v_call: TRBV5-4; clone_size: .; cdr3_nt: TGTGCCAGCAGTATGGTGGACAGGGATAACTATGGCTACACCTTC; cdr3_aa: CASSMVDRDNYGYTF
j_call: TRBJ2-6; d_call: .; v_call: TRBV24-1; clone_size: .; cdr3_nt: TGTGCCACCAGTGACCCTCCTCTCACAGGGTATATTTCTGGGGCCAACGTCCTGACTTTC; cdr3_aa: CATSDPPLTGYISGANVLTF
j_call: TRBJ2-1; d_call: TRBD1; v_call: TRBV28; clone_size: .; cdr3_nt: TGTGCCAGCAGTGACAGGGTTAGTGAGCAGTTCTTC; cdr3_aa: CASSDRVSEQFF
j_call: TRBJ2-1; d_call: .; v_call: TRBV6-5; clone_size: once; cdr3_nt: TGTGCCAGCAGGGGGACATACAATGAGCAGTTCTTC; cdr3_aa: CASRGTYNEQFF
j_call: TRBJ1-1; d_call: TRBD1; v_call: TRBV5-6; clone_size: .; cdr3_nt: TGTGCGACAAACAGGGGAACTGAAGCTTTCTTT; cdr3_aa: CATNRGTEAFF
j_call: TRBJ1-2; d_call: TRBD1; v_call: TRBV7-2; clone_size: .; cdr3_nt: TGTGCCAGCAGCTATCGTGGACAGGGTTATGGCTACACCTTC; cdr3_aa: CASSYRGQGYGYTF
j_call: TRBJ2-7; d_call: TRBD1; v_call: TRBV9; clone_size: .; cdr3_nt: TGTGCCAGCAGCGTCGGGACAGGGGCAACCTACGAGCAGTACTTC; cdr3_aa: CASSVGTGATYEQYF
j_call: TRBJ1-1; d_call: .; v_call: TRBV14; clone_size: .; cdr3_nt: TGTGCCAGCAGCCAAGATCGGTTGAACACTGAAGCTTTCTTT; cdr3_aa: CASSQDRLNTEAFF
j_call: TRBJ2-5; d_call: .; v_call: TRBV5-5; clone_size: .; cdr3_nt: TGTGCCAGCAGCTTGGAGGACATTTTCCAAGAGACCCAGTACTTC; cdr3_aa: CASSLEDIFQETQYF
j_call: TRBJ1-1; d_call: TRBD1; v_call: TRBV6-2/TRBV6-3; clone_size: .; cdr3_nt: TGTGCCAGCAGTTACAGGACAGGGGAAGTGGGCACTGAAGCTTTCTTT; cdr3_aa: CASSYRTGEVGTEAFF
j_call: TRBJ2-2; d_call: .; v_call: TRBV10-3; clone_size: .; cdr3_nt: TGTGCCATACACAGGGGCGGGATCACCGGGGAGCTGTTTTTT; cdr3_aa: CAIHRGGITGELFF
j_call: TRBJ2-4; d_call: .; v_call: TRBV9; clone_size: .; cdr3_nt: TGTGCCAGCAGCGTAGAGGGGGATGGCAAAAACATTCAGTACTTC; cdr3_aa: CASSVEGDGKNIQYF
j_call: TRBJ2-7; d_call: TRBD2; v_call: TRBV2; clone_size: .; cdr3_nt: TGTGCCAGCGGACTAGCGCCCGAGCAGTACTTC; cdr3_aa: CASGLAPEQYF
j_call: TRBJ1-3; d_call: TRBD1; v_call: TRBV11-2; clone_size: .; cdr3_nt: TGTGCCAGCAGCTTAGATCCGAGGGGACAGTTATCAAACACCATATATTTT; cdr3_aa: CASSLDPRGQLSNTIYF
j_call: TRBJ2-3; d_call: .; v_call: TRBV15; clone_size: .; cdr3_nt: TGTGCCACCAGCAGGCGCGGGACTCCAGATACGCAGTATTTT; cdr3_aa: CATSRRGTPDTQYF
j_call: TRBJ2-1; d_call: .; v_call: TRBV9; clone_size: .; cdr3_nt: TGTGCCAGCAGCCCAAGAGCGGACCCGTACAATGAGCAGTTCTTC; cdr3_aa: CASSPRADPYNEQFF
j_call: TRBJ1-2; d_call: .; v_call: TRBV11-2; clone_size: .; cdr3_nt: TGTGCCAGCAGCTTAGATCTGGGCCTCTATGGCTACACCTTC; cdr3_aa: CASSLDLGLYGYTF
j_call: TRBJ2-2; d_call: .; v_call: TRBV27; clone_size: .; cdr3_nt: TGTGCCAGCAGTTTATGGGCTAGCGCGAACACCGGGGAGCTGTTTTTT; cdr3_aa: CASSLWASANTGELFF
j_call: TRBJ1-5; d_call: .; v_call: TRBV19; clone_size: .; cdr3_nt: TGTGCCAGTAGTATAAGGTCCCCAGGGGAGTCGAATCAGCCCCAGCATTTT; cdr3_aa: CASSIRSPGESNQPQHF
j_call: TRBJ2-7; d_call: TRBD2; v_call: TRBV7-6; clone_size: .; cdr3_nt: TGTGCCAGCAGCTCCCAGGCGGGAGGGTCCTACGAGCAGTACTTC; cdr3_aa: CASSSQAGGSYEQYF
j_call: TRBJ2-1; d_call: TRBD1; v_call: TRBV19; clone_size: .; cdr3_nt: TGTGCCAGTAGTATTCGACAGGGGTATGAGCAGTTCTTC; cdr3_aa: CASSIRQGYEQFF
j_call: TRBJ2-7; d_call: TRBD2; v_call: TRBV6-5; clone_size: .; cdr3_nt: TGTGCCAGCAACCGCGGGGGGCACTACGAGCAGTACTTC; cdr3_aa: CASNRGGHYEQYF
j_call: TRBJ2-3; d_call: TRBD1; v_call: TRBV5-1; clone_size: .; cdr3_nt: TGCGCCAGCAGTGGGACAGGGGACACAGATACGCAGTATTTT; cdr3_aa: CASSGTGDTDTQYF
j_call: TRBJ1-1; d_call: .; v_call: TRBV24-1; clone_size: .; cdr3_nt: TGTGCCACCAGTGATGCAGAAAACACTGAAGCTTTCTTT; cdr3_aa: CATSDAENTEAFF
j_call: TRBJ2-3; d_call: TRBD2; v_call: TRBV29-1; clone_size: few; cdr3_nt: TGCAGCGTTGTCCTAGCGGGAGGGAATTCTAGCACAGATACGCAGTATTTT; cdr3_aa: CSVVLAGGNSSTDTQYF
j_call: TRBJ2-7; d_call: .; v_call: TRBV28; clone_size: .; cdr3_nt: TGTGCCAGCAGCTGGCGGGACTTACCGAACTCCTACGAGCAGTACTTC; cdr3_aa: CASSWRDLPNSYEQYF
j_call: TRBJ2-7; d_call: TRBD2; v_call: TRBV28; clone_size: .; cdr3_nt: TGTGCCAGTCAGGGACTAGGAAGGTACGAGCAGTACTTC; cdr3_aa: CASQGLGRYEQYF
j_call: TRBJ2-3; d_call: TRBD2; v_call: TRBV7-9; clone_size: .; cdr3_nt: TGTGCCAGCAGCTCCGGGGAGGGGATTTTGAAAGATACGCAGTATTTT; cdr3_aa: CASSSGEGILKDTQYF
j_call: TRBJ2-7; d_call: .; v_call: TRBV5-1; clone_size: .; cdr3_nt: TGCGCCAGCAGCTTGTTGAGTCGGGGAAGCTCCTACGAGCAGTACTTC; cdr3_aa: CASSLLSRGSSYEQYF
j_call: TRBJ2-1; d_call: .; v_call: TRBV7-9; clone_size: .; cdr3_nt: TGTGCCAGCCTTAACCGGGACTCTTACAATGAGCAGTTCTTC; cdr3_aa: CASLNRDSYNEQFF
j_call: TRBJ1-1; d_call: .; v_call: TRBV6-5; clone_size: .; cdr3_nt: TGTGCCAGCAGTTACTCTAGCTGGGGCGACCTTGGGGCTTTCTTT; cdr3_aa: CASSYSSWGDLGAFF
j_call: TRBJ1-5; d_call: .; v_call: TRBV5-4; clone_size: .; cdr3_nt: TGTGCCAGCAGCTGGGGGGGGGACGATCAGCCCCAGCATTTT; cdr3_aa: CASSWGGDDQPQHF
j_call: TRBJ1-1; d_call: TRBD1; v_call: TRBV18; clone_size: .; cdr3_nt: TGTGCCAGCTCTAGGGACAGGATAAACACTGAAGCTTTCTTT; cdr3_aa: CASSRDRINTEAFF
j_call: TRBJ2-2; d_call: .; v_call: TRBV18; clone_size: .; cdr3_nt: TGTGCCAGCTCATTGCAGGGGCCCAGGAACACCGGGGAGCTGTTTTTT; cdr3_aa: CASSLQGPRNTGELFF